The 23 T cell receptor beta chains presented below share a single source sample, sequenced in a study of cytomegalovirus exposure and HLA in healthy donors. Vbeta (60) and Jbeta (13) primers were used in the PCR. The repertoire was sequenced with immunoSEQ multiplex PCR; TCRdb's copy has only in-frame clones and lacks some. The sample contains approximately 91,000 clones, around 59% of which appear only once. Sample: PBMCs. All receptors derive from a human donor in good health.

This clone turned up a few times. The gene calls are TRBV4-2 and TRBJ2-5, with 7 bases lining up with TRBD2. The J call may not be correct, given that the DNA end is closer to TRBJ2-7. The germline V gene has CDR1 LGHNA and CDR2 YNFKEQ. The length of the CDR3 is 17 residues. The CDR3 coding sequence is TGTGCCAGCAGCCGGCTCATCACTAGCGACGACTCCTACGAGCAGTACTTC. Translated, it gives CASSRLITSDDSYEQYF.

The table lists this clone with a few counts. The chain is built from TRBV7-9 and TRBJ2-2, with D possibly matching TRBD1 (6 bases). This CDR3 is 14 amino acids long. Trimming removed 0 bases from V and 4 bases from J, with 6 bases in between. CDR1 is SEHNR and CDR2 is FQNEAQ in the germline V gene (reference sequence). The CDR3 coding sequence is TGTGCCAGCAGCTTAGCGGGGGCCACCGGGGAGCTGTTTTTT. It specifies CASSLAGATGELFF.

There are a few counts of this clone. This rearrangement joins TRBV30 to TRBJ1-5, with TRBD1 matching 8 bases. Germline values: CDR1 GTSNPN, CDR2 SVGIG (reference sequence). This CDR3 comprises 15 residues. V trimming: 4 bases; J trimming: 3 bases; junction bases outside the gene matches: 8. Here the CDR3 DNA reads TGTGCCTGGAAAGGGCAGGGGGCTCACAATCAGCCCCAGCATTTT. This gives the protein CAWKGQGAHNQPQHF.

The V and J genes are TRBV5-1 and TRBJ2-7, with a tentative D call TRBD1 (8 bases). From germline, CDR1 is SGHRS and CDR2 YFSETQ. This CDR3 contains 15 residues. Trimming shortened V by 5 bases and J by 3 bases, and 18 bases separated the two germline ends. CDR3 sequence: CASSPAGQVVYEQYF. The CDR3 DNA follows: TGCGCCAGCAGTCCAGCGGGACAGGTGGTCTACGAGCAGTACTTC.

The V gene is TRBV7-8, the J gene TRBJ1-4; 8 nucleotides line up with TRBD1. The CDR3 runs 16 residues. Germline trimming cut 5 bases from V and 6 bases from J; bases unmatched to any gene: 11. Germline V gives CDR1 SGHVS, CDR2 FQNEAQ. This CDR3 reads CASSPGSDRGDEKLFF. The CDR3 coding sequence is TGTGCCAGCAGCCCCGGGTCCGACAGGGGCGATGAAAAACTGTTTTTT.

The rearrangement joins TRBV2 to TRBJ2-5; TRBD1 aligns across 7 bases. The germline gives CDR1 SNHLY, CDR2 FYNNEI. With 8 bases clipped from V and 2 bases from J, the junction kept 2 bases outside the gene matches. The CDR3 is 12 amino acids. The CDR3 loop reads CASDRDQETQYF. The CDR3 nucleotides read TGTGCCAGCGACAGGGATCAAGAGACCCAGTACTTC.

This clone turned up a few times. CDR3 DNA sequence: TGCGCCAGCAGCTCAGGGACCTACAATGAGCAGTTCTTC. Residues: CASSSGTYNEQFF. The chain recombines TRBV5-1 with TRBJ2-1; TRBD1 is a possible D gene (5 bases). Germline V gene lookup returns CDR1 SGHRS and CDR2 YFSETQ. V was cut by 3 bases and J by 2 bases, with 6 bases left in between. There are 13 residues in the CDR3.

This clone was found a few times. The chain couples TRBV25-1 to TRBJ2-5, with D possibly matching TRBD2 (6 bases). Germline V gene data show CDR1 as MGHDK and CDR2 as SYGVNS. The V end lost 9 bases, the J end lost 0 bases, and 11 bases lay between the germline ends. This CDR3 spans 13 amino acids. This chain's CDR3 is CASTGTYQETQYF. Written as DNA, the CDR3 is TGTGCCAGTACCGGGACTTACCAAGAGACCCAGTACTTC. The variable domain in full, with the rest retrieved from reference TRBV25-1 and TRBJ2-5, is EADIYQTPRYLVIGTGKKITLECSQTMGHDKMYWYQQDPGMELHLIHYSYGVNSTEKGDLSSESTVSRIRTEHFPLTLESARPSHTSQYLCASTGTYQETQYFGPGTRLLVL.

This clone showed up just a few times. The chain uses TRBV4-3 and TRBJ2-1; 12 bases fit TRBD2. Germline assignment: CDR1 LGHNA and CDR2 YSLEER. The CDR3 extends over 16 amino acids. The ends lost 1 base at V and 6 bases at J; junction bases unmatched: 4. The CDR3 coding sequence is TGCGCCAGCAGCCAAGTTACGGGACTAGCGGGCAATGAGCAGTTCTTC. This sequence encodes CASSQVTGLAGNEQFF.

This chain connects TRBV5-1 to TRBJ1-1, with TRBD1 matching over 10 bases. CDR1 and CDR2 from the germline V gene are SGHRS and YFSETQ. The junction had 9 bases not matched to a gene; V was cut back by 4 bases and J by 6 bases. This CDR3 comprises 15 residues. This CDR3 reads CASSTPGQGRPEAFF. CDR3 in DNA: TGCGCCAGCAGCACTCCGGGACAGGGGAGACCTGAAGCTTTCTTT.

CDR3 bases: TGTGCCAGCAGCCCAAAAGCACAGGGGGGAGATACGCAGTATTTT. It yields the protein CASSPKAQGGDTQYF. The rearrangement uses TRBV14 and TRBJ2-3; TRBD1 matches at 8 bases. The CDR3 sequence is 15 residues long. The V segment lost 4 bases and the J segment 5 bases; nucleotides outside the gene matches: 8. Germline V CDR1 and CDR2: SGHDN, FVKESK.

With respect to this clone: The sample has other DNA sequences that encode this CDR3 too. The chain employs TRBV2 and TRBJ1-6; no firm D call. V was trimmed by 3 bases and J by 11 bases, leaving 11 bases between them. CDR3 length equals 13 residues. Germline V gene sequence: CDR1 SNHLY, CDR2 FYNNEI. Written as DNA, the CDR3 is TGTGCCAGCAGTGAGAGGAGGGAGGCACCCCTCCACTTT. Translated: CASSERREAPLHF.

The rearrangement joins TRBV2 to TRBJ2-3; perhaps TRBD1 as D (6 bases). The V and J ends lost 1 base and 2 bases respectively, with 10 bases between them. Looked up from germline, CDR1 is SNHLY and CDR2 is FYNNEI. This CDR3 is 15 amino acids long. The CDR3 region is CASSEDREITDTQYF. The CDR3 nucleotides read TGTGCCAGCAGTGAAGACAGGGAAATCACAGATACGCAGTATTTT.

The chain employs TRBV5-1 and TRBJ2-7; 8 bases fit TRBD2. V lost 4 bases, J lost 2 bases, and 8 bases stayed unmatched. This CDR3 comprises 15 residues. Per germline, CDR1 SGHRS and CDR2 YFSETQ. The CDR3 is CASSPLERGTYEQYF. Here the CDR3 DNA reads TGCGCCAGCAGCCCTCTCGAGCGGGGGACCTACGAGCAGTACTTC.

This clone was seen more than once but under ten times. The chain carries TRBV2 and TRBJ1-1; the match to TRBD1 covers 7 bases. The ends lost 6 bases at V and 0 bases at J; junction bases unmatched: 1. This CDR3 region has 13 residues. The germline V gene encodes CDR1 SNHLY and CDR2 FYNNEI. The CDR3 DNA sequence: TGTGCCAGCAGACAGGGGATGAACACTGAAGCTTTCTTT. It is translated as CASRQGMNTEAFF.

The chain links TRBV5-1 to TRBJ2-7; D is possibly TRBD1 (5 bases). CDR1 and CDR2 (germline): SGHRS, YFSETQ. V was clipped by 3 bases and J by 3 bases, with 10 bases between them. CDR3 length equals 13 residues. This CDR3 is CASSSPDSYEQYF. Here the CDR3 DNA reads TGCGCCAGCAGCTCTCCTGACAGCTACGAGCAGTACTTC.

The chain combines TRBV12-2 with TRBJ1-5. TRBV12-2 corresponds to a pseudogene. The CDR3 has 19 amino acids. As DNA, the CDR3 is TGTGCAAGTCCCATGGGGGGGCAAGGATCCGATTTATCCAATCAGCCCCAGCATTTT. Translated, it gives CASPMGGQGSDLSNQPQHF.

This chain uses TRBV4-3 with TRBJ1-5, with TRBD1 as a possible D gene (5 bases). Trimming took 0 bases from V and 6 from J, leaving 12 bases between them. This CDR3 region has 15 residues. CDR1 is LGHNA and CDR2 is YSLEER in the germline V gene. The DNA of the CDR3 is TGCGCCAGCAGCCAAGACAGGGAAATATTTCAGCCCCAGCATTTT. The encoded protein is CASSQDREIFQPQHF.

This chain uses TRBV5-1 with TRBJ1-1, with D tentatively TRBD1 (6 bases). The CDR3 extends over 16 amino acids. Germline V gene data show CDR1 as SGHRS and CDR2 as YFSETQ. The V and J ends lost 5 bases and 0 bases respectively, with 17 bases between them. The CDR3 loop is CASSPLAPGVNTEAFF. The CDR3 nucleotides are TGCGCCAGCAGTCCCCTCGCGCCAGGGGTGAACACTGAAGCTTTCTTT.

The chain is built from TRBV4-3 and TRBJ2-3; 9 positions agree with TRBD2. J was trimmed by 0 bases and V by 4 bases; bases with no gene match: 8. This CDR3 region has 17 residues. The germline CDR1 and CDR2 sequences are LGHNA and YSLEER. The chain's CDR3 is CASSRTLLAGSTDTQYF. The CDR3 bases are TGCGCCAGCAGCCGTACGCTCCTAGCGGGGAGCACAGATACGCAGTATTTT.

The rearrangement links TRBV15 to TRBJ2-7, with TRBD1 matching over 8 bases. Unmatched junction bases numbered 4, after V lost 10 bases and J lost 2 bases. The CDR3 extends over 12 amino acids. CDR1 and CDR2 from the germline V gene are LNHNV and YYDKDF (reference sequence). The CDR3 nucleotides are TGTGCCATACGGACAGGGCCCTACGAGCAGTACTTC. Translated: CAIRTGPYEQYF.

This clone turned up a few times. The chain has TRBV30 and TRBJ1-5; D ambiguous. Germline CDR1 and CDR2: GTSNPN and SVGIG (reference sequence). V dropped 8 bases and J dropped 2 bases, with 13 bases sitting between them. This CDR3 is built from 13 residues. CDR3 loop: CAAKVRGNQPQHF. The CDR3 coding sequence is TGTGCCGCCAAGGTGAGGGGCAATCAGCCCCAGCATTTT.

The chain has TRBV25-1 and TRBJ2-7, with 7 positions matching TRBD1. The V gene's germline CDR1 is MGHDK and CDR2 SYGVNS. Trimming at V came to 6 bases and at J to 4 bases, leaving 12 bases not matched to a gene. The CDR3 has 15 residues. The CDR3 protein is CASRGLGDRYYEQYF. CDR3 nucleotides: TGTGCCAGCAGGGGTCTAGGGGACAGATATTACGAGCAGTACTTC.